Sequencing of this T cell receptor beta chain was carried out in a study of regulatory T cells in long-lasting Graves disease. This clonotype was observed a handful of times. Its antigen is not known. Trimming shortened V by 2 bases and J by 1 base, and 8 bases separated the two germline ends. Looked up from germline, CDR1 is SEHNR and CDR2 is FQNEAQ (reference sequence). This CDR3 has 14 amino acids. The time point is: persistent/refractory GD, antithyroid drugs over 5 years with positive TRAb. From RNA extracted from PBMCs, the TCR library was made. Sequencing libraries for TCR beta were prepared with iRepertoire HTBI primers and Arm-PCR of CDR3 regions. Per the original data handling: Gene usage covered about 60 TRBV and 14 TRBJ segments. Each CDR3 protein is one row after TCRdb ran MiXCR on the multiplex PCR reads. TCRdb, not the original authors, processed these V and J calls. The data show fewer than 450,000 distinct CDR3 sequences, about a quarter seen once.

General study results and limits: Thyroid tissue went unstudied; only peripheral blood was examined.

The receptor's source is a female donor with Graves disease. The material sequenced was peripheral blood mononuclear cells (PBMCs), taken when the disease was refractory, from a patient treated with antithyroid drugs. V gene TRBV7-9 combines with J gene TRBJ1-2; D remains ambiguous. The chain's CDR3 is CASSLPLLNYGYTF. The CDR3 DNA sequence: TGTGCCAGCAGCTTACCTTTGCTTAACTATGGCTACACCTTC.